The 25 T cell receptor beta chains given below trace back to one sample, sequenced in a study of identifying expanded T cells in peripheral blood. The repertoire was sequenced with immunoSEQ multiplex PCR; TCRdb's copy has only in-frame clones and lacks some. The repertoire holds some 100,000 clones, with roughly 88% as singletons. The sample was blood. The source is a person aged 18 to 69 in good health.

The chain couples TRBV9 to TRBJ1-1; no clear D gene. Germline V gives CDR1 SGDLS, CDR2 YYNGEE. This CDR3 is built from 13 residues. V was clipped by 0 bases and J by 3 bases, with 6 bases between them. The CDR3 DNA follows: TGTGCCAGCAGCGTAGAGACTTACACTGAAGCTTTCTTT. Amino acid sequence: CASSVETYTEAFF.

The CDR3: CASTAGGLGELFF. CDR3 coding DNA: TGTGCCAGTACCGCTGGGGGCCTCGGGGAGCTGTTTTTT. The V call is TRBV19, the J call TRBJ2-2; D possibly corresponds to TRBD1 (6 bases). This CDR3 is built from 13 residues. CDR1 LNHDA and CDR2 SQIVND come from the germline V gene (reference sequence). Trimming removed 7 bases at V and 7 bases at J, with 13 bases between.

This clone is a singleton in its sample. The CDR3 region has the DNA TGTGCCAGCAGTTTATTCCCAGGGGTTCCAACCTACGAGCAGTACTTC. Translated: CASSLFPGVPTYEQYF. V usage is TRBV27 and J usage is TRBJ2-7; D perhaps matches TRBD1 (6 bases). CDR1 is MNHEY and CDR2 is SMNVEV in the germline V gene (reference sequence). The CDR3 sequence is 16 residues long. V was clipped by 1 base and J by 2 bases, with 15 bases between them.

V is TRBV6-6 and J is TRBJ1-3, with D tentatively TRBD1 (5 bases). CDR3 size: 16 residues. The V end was cut by 2 bases, the J end by 3 bases, with 14 bases between. Germline CDR1 MNHNY, CDR2 SVGAGI (reference sequence). This chain's CDR3 is CASSYADRAGGNTIYF. CDR3 sequence (DNA): TGTGCCAGCAGTTACGCCGACAGAGCCGGTGGAAACACCATATATTTT.

The chain recombines TRBV18 with TRBJ1-1; the D gene is possibly TRBD1 (6 bases). The germline V and J ends were trimmed by 0 bases and 0 bases, with 8 bases remaining between them. Germline CDR1 is KGHSH and CDR2 is LQKENI. The CDR3 has 15 residues. In DNA, the CDR3 is TGTGCCAGCTCACCACCACAGGGATTGAACACTGAAGCTTTCTTT. Translating gives CASSPPQGLNTEAFF.

This sequence joins TRBV5-1 and TRBJ2-5, with D possibly matching TRBD2 (5 bases). The DNA end lines up better with TRBJ2-7; the J call may be wrong. Germline CDR1 and CDR2: SGHRS and YFSETQ. This CDR3 region has 14 residues. The CDR3 region has the DNA TGCGCCAGCAGCTTGGGACCGGGGTTCTACGAGCAGTACTTC. It encodes CASSLGPGFYEQYF.

This chain joins TRBV6-1 and TRBJ1-2; 7 bases are a match to TRBD1. Unmatched junction bases numbered 8, after V lost 5 bases and J lost 8 bases. The CDR3 runs to 13 residues. Germline CDR1 is MNHNS and CDR2 is SASEGT. The CDR3 bases are TGTGCCAGCAGTTCGGAGACAGGGTACGGCTACACCTTC. It is translated as CASSSETGYGYTF.

The gene calls are TRBV7-9 and TRBJ2-7, with D unresolved. With 3 bases removed from V and 6 bases from J, the gap between germline ends came to 9 bases. CDR3 length: 12 residues. Germline V gives CDR1 SEHNR, CDR2 FQNEAQ (reference sequence). The CDR3 protein is CASSFVATEQYF. In nucleotides, the CDR3 is TGTGCCAGCAGCTTTGTCGCTACCGAGCAGTACTTC.

This rearrangement joins TRBV7-2 to TRBJ2-3; D is possibly TRBD2 (6 bases). Trimming removed 7 bases from V and 2 bases from J, with 16 bases in between. CDR1 and CDR2 (germline): SGHTA, FQGNSA. The CDR3 loop spans 15 amino acids. CDR3 loop: CASTNVAVATDTQYF. Written as DNA, the CDR3 is TGTGCCAGCACGAACGTAGCGGTTGCCACAGATACGCAGTATTTT.

The V call is TRBV6-5, the J call TRBJ2-7; D is tentatively TRBD1 or TRBD2 (5 bases each). The germline V and J ends were trimmed by 2 bases and 4 bases, with 15 bases remaining between them. The CDR3 has 15 residues. Germline-derived CDR1 and CDR2 are MNHEY and SVGAGI. The CDR3, as DNA: TGTGCCAGCAGTTACGGGGGATCCGCGAGGTACGAGCAGTACTTC. Residues: CASSYGGSARYEQYF.

The rearrangement uses TRBV15 and TRBJ2-3, with D perhaps matching TRBD1 (5 bases). The germline V gene encodes CDR1 LNHNV and CDR2 YYDKDF (reference sequence). The ends were cut back, 1 base at V and 2 bases at J, with 10 bases in the middle. The CDR3 sequence is 15 residues long. The CDR3 spells CATSRGQKLTDTQYF. In DNA form, the CDR3 reads TGTGCCACCAGCAGAGGACAGAAACTCACAGATACGCAGTATTTT.

The chain links TRBV19 to TRBJ1-1; 9 positions match TRBD1. Germline V CDR1 and CDR2: LNHDA, SQIVND (reference sequence). This CDR3 is built from 12 residues. The junction had 5 bases not matched to a gene; V was cut back by 10 bases and J by 5 bases. CDR3 nucleotide sequence: TGTGCCACACAGGGGGCTGGGACTGAAGCTTTCTTT. Translation: CATQGAGTEAFF.

The V and J genes are TRBV14 and TRBJ1-1; D not resolved. CDR3 size: 17 residues. Trimming cost V 1 base and J 0 bases, with 15 bases left between them. Germline V gene data show CDR1 as SGHDN and CDR2 as FVKESK. The CDR3 nucleotides are TGTGCCAGCAGCCAAGCCCCAGGCCCAATCATGAACACTGAAGCTTTCTTT. Encoded protein: CASSQAPGPIMNTEAFF.

The chain has TRBV11-1 and TRBJ2-7; tentative D call: TRBD1 (6 bases). The germline gives CDR1 SGHAT, CDR2 FQDESV (reference sequence). The V and J ends lost 5 bases and 1 base respectively, with 12 bases between them. The CDR3 length is 14 residues. Here the CDR3 reads CASSPDRLSYEQYF. The CDR3 region has the DNA TGTGCCAGCAGCCCCGACAGGTTATCCTACGAGCAGTACTTC.

The rearrangement links TRBV6-5 to TRBJ1-2, with 7 bases lining up with TRBD1. This CDR3 spans 15 amino acids. Germline CDR1 is MNHEY and CDR2 is SVGAGI. Trimming took 4 bases from V and 4 from J; bases not matched to a gene: 9. CDR3: CASSSSARDSYGYTF. The CDR3 nucleotides read TGTGCCAGCAGTTCCAGCGCCCGGGACAGCTATGGCTACACCTTC.

The chain combines TRBV5-1 with TRBJ2-1; the match to TRBD2 covers 7 bases. V lost 6 bases to trimming and J lost 4 bases; unmatched junction nucleotides: 7. This CDR3 has 14 residues. CDR1 SGHRS and CDR2 YFSETQ come from the germline V gene. The CDR3 region is CASTLGGVYNEQFF. CDR3 coding DNA: TGCGCCAGCACCCTGGGAGGGGTATACAATGAGCAGTTCTTC.

The chain links TRBV11-2 to TRBJ1-2, with a possible D match to TRBD1 (5 bases). The length of the CDR3 is 12 residues. The germline V gene has CDR1 SGHAT and CDR2 FQNNGV. V lost 6 bases to trimming and J lost 8 bases, with 13 bases between them. The CDR3 protein is CASRWGDKGYTF. The CDR3 nucleotides read TGTGCCAGCAGGTGGGGGGATAAGGGCTACACCTTC. Variable domain in full (rest from reference TRBV11-2 and TRBJ1-2): EAGVAQSPRYKIIEKRQSVAFWCNPISGHATLYWYQQILGQGPKLLIQFQNNGVVDDSQLPKDRFSAERLKGVDSTLKIQPAKLEDSAVYLCASRWGDKGYTFGSGTRLTVV.

This clone was counted between two and nine times. DNA of the CDR3: TGTGCCAGCAGCTCCGACCCAGGGGCAACCTACGAGCAGTACTTC. This codes for CASSSDPGATYEQYF. The chain combines TRBV11-2 with TRBJ2-7; tentatively, D is TRBD1 (6 bases). CDR3 length: 15 residues. In germline, CDR1 is SGHAT, CDR2 FQNNGV. Trimming shortened V by 4 bases and J by 2 bases, and 15 bases separated the two germline ends.

This chain uses TRBV10-1 with TRBJ2-1; D may correspond to TRBD1 or TRBD2 (6 bases each). The CDR3 spans 15 residues. Germline lookup yields CDR1 WNHNN and CDR2 SYGVQD (reference sequence). V was cut by 0 bases and J by 3 bases, with 9 bases left in between. The CDR3 nucleotides are TGCGCCAGCAGTGAGTCGGGGGGCCTCTACAATGAGCAGTTCTTC. It translates to CASSESGGLYNEQFF.

The chain combines TRBV20-1 with TRBJ1-2; no definite D call. V shed 5 bases and J shed 8 bases, with 12 bases lying between them. Germline CDR1 DFQATT, CDR2 SNEGSKA (reference sequence). The CDR3 runs to 11 residues. The CDR3, as DNA: TGCAGTGCTTGGACCTACTGGGGCTACACCTTC. Its protein is CSAWTYWGYTF.

This sequence joins TRBV5-1 and TRBJ1-2, with TRBD1 identical over 7 bases. The length of the CDR3 is 14 residues. The ends lost 6 bases at V and 8 bases at J; junction bases unmatched: 13. The germline V gene encodes CDR1 SGHRS and CDR2 YFSETQ. CDR3 protein: CASNNLQGPEGYTF. The CDR3 DNA reads as TGCGCCAGCAATAATCTACAGGGGCCGGAGGGCTACACCTTC.

The chain combines TRBV25-1 with TRBJ2-7; D is unresolved. CDR3 length: 16 amino acids. V lost 1 base, J lost 0 bases, and 13 bases lay in between. CDR1 and CDR2 from the germline V gene are MGHDK and SYGVNS. CDR3 sequence reads: CASSELPPPASYEQYF. The CDR3 region has the DNA TGTGCCAGCAGTGAATTGCCCCCGCCAGCCTCCTACGAGCAGTACTTC.

The V and J genes are TRBV6-6 and TRBJ1-1; 9 positions agree with TRBD1. Losses at the gene ends were 6 bases for V and 8 bases for J; bases not matched to a gene: 1. Germline loops: CDR1 MNHNY, CDR2 SVGAGI (reference sequence). CDR3 length equals 11 residues. The CDR3 loop reads CASRGQGEAFF. The CDR3 DNA is TGTGCCAGCAGGGGACAGGGAGAAGCTTTCTTT.

V usage is TRBV6-4 and J usage is TRBJ1-1, with D perhaps TRBD1 (6 bases). The germline V gene has CDR1 MRHNA and CDR2 SNTAGT. Trimming pared 4 bases from V and 1 base from J, leaving 10 bases between. The CDR3 is 14 amino acids. For the CDR3, the DNA is TGTGCCAGCAGTGCCTCGACAGGGAACACTGAAGCTTTCTTT. Its protein is CASSASTGNTEAFF.

CDR3 in amino acids: CAWSVRRDQETQYF. CDR3 DNA: TGTGCCTGGAGTGTCCGCAGGGACCAAGAGACCCAGTACTTC. The rearrangement links TRBV30 to TRBJ2-5; maybe TRBD1 (5 bases). Germline V gene lookup returns CDR1 GTSNPN and CDR2 SVGIG (reference sequence). V lost 0 bases and J 0 bases, leaving 8 bases between the germline ends. The CDR3 is made up of 14 amino acids.